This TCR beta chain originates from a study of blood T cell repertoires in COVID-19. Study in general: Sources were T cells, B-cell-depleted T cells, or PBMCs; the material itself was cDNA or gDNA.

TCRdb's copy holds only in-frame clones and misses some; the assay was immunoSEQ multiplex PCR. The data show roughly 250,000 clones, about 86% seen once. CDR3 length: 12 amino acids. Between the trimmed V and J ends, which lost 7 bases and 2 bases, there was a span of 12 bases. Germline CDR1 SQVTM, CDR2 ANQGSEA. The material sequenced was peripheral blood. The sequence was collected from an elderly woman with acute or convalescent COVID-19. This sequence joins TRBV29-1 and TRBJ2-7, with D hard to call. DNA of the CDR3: TGCAGCGGTAGTGACGAGGCCTACGAGCAGTACTTC. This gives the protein CSGSDEAYEQYF.